This T cell receptor (beta chain) appears in the sequencing data of a study of T cell repertoires in ileal Crohn's disease. CDR1 and CDR2 from the germline V gene are LGHNA and YSLEER. CDR3 length equals 16 residues. Trimming at V came to 0 bases and at J to 12 bases, leaving 13 bases not matched to a gene. The table came from immunoSEQ multiplex PCR; TCRdb's copy has only in-frame clones and leaves some out. The sample lists 7,500 to 9,500 clones, 65% to 80% seen once, with around 20% in the top ten. Time point in this sample: neoterminal ileum biopsy at postoperative endoscopy, about 6 months after surgery.

Sequenced input: ileal tissue. This TCR came from an adult with Crohn's disease. The V and J genes are TRBV4-3 and TRBJ2-1; 8 bases are a match to TRBD2. The CDR3 protein is CASSQDIGSGANSQFF. For the CDR3, the DNA is TGCGCCAGCAGCCAAGATATTGGTAGCGGGGCCAACTCGCAGTTCTTC.